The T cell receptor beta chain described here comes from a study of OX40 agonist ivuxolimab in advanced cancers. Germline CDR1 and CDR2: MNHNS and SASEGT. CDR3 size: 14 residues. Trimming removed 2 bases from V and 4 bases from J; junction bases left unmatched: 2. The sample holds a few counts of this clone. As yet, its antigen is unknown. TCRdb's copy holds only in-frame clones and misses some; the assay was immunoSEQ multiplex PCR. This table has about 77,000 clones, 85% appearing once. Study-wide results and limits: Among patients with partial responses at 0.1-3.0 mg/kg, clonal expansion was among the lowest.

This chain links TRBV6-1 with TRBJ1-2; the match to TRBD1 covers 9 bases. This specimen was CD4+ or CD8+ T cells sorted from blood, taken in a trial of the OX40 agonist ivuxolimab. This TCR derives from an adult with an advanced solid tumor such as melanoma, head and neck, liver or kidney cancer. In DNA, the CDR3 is TGTGCCAGCAGTGAAATGGGACAGGGCTATGGCTACACCTTC. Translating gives CASSEMGQGYGYTF.